The clone carrying this T cell receptor beta chain appeared a few times. Its antigen is not identified. Time point described: newly diagnosed GD, antithyroid drugs for less than 3 months. Following extraction of RNA from PBMCs, that RNA was used to make the TCR library. The sample is drawn from a study of regulatory T cells in long-lasting Graves disease. Points from the study as a whole: A limited number of samples was an acknowledged limitation.

Relying on iRepertoire HTBI primers and Arm-PCR of CDR3 regions, the team built TCR beta libraries. MiXCR, applied by TCRdb to the multiplex PCR reads, yields one record per CDR3 protein. The sample gives a few hundred thousand distinct CDR3 sequences, about 13% of which show up once; 8.5% to 10% is in the top ten. V gave up 4 bases and J gave up 2 bases; unmatched junction bases: 5. This CDR3 is 15 amino acids long. These data also formed part of another study, on T cells in Graves' hyperthyroidism and ophthalmopathy. As that report states: Stable Graves' hyperthyroidism denoted no ophthalmopathy progression over 18 months.

This sequence originates from a man under 40 with Graves disease. The chain uses TRBV12-3 or TRBV12-4 and TRBJ2-3; TRBD2 agrees at 8 bases. Sequences were derived from peripheral blood mononuclear cells (PBMCs), sampled at new diagnosis, from a patient treated with antithyroid drugs. Written as DNA, the CDR3 is TGTGCCAGCAGTTCCCGGGGGGGCCACACAGATACGCAGTATTTT. Translation gives CASSSRGGHTDTQYF.